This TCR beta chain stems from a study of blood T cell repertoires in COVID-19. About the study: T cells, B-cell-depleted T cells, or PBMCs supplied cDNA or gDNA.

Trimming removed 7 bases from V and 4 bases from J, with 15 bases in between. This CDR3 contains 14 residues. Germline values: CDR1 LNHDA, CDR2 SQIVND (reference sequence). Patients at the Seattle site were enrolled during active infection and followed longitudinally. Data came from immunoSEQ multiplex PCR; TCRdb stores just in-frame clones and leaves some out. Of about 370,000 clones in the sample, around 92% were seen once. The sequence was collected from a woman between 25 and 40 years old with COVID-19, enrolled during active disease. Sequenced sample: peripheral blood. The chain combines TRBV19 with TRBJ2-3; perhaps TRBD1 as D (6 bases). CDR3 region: CASTLGAGPDTQYF. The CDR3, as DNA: TGTGCCAGTACCCTGGGGGCAGGGCCAGATACGCAGTATTTT.